The 6 T cell receptor beta chains below come from one sample, sequenced in a study of blood T cells in healthy people across ages. Together with a sample-barcoded 5' primer, a J-beta primer mix was included in a second PCR lasting about 7 to 11 cycles. Each CDR3 protein gets one entry after TCRdb re-called the 5' RACE reads with MiXCR. The table includes just under 750,000 distinct CDR3 sequences, about 24% detected once. Sequencing used blood. These receptors were taken from a man aged 65 to 79 in good health.

This clonotype showed up just a few times. This chain uses TRBV10-3 with TRBJ2-2; D uncertain. This CDR3 is built from 14 residues. V lost 3 bases and J 0 bases, leaving 5 bases between the germline ends. Germline loops: CDR1 ENHRY, CDR2 SYGVKD. The CDR3 here is CAISDRSNTGELFF. The CDR3 DNA sequence: TGTGCCATCAGTGACAGGTCGAACACCGGGGAGCTGTTTTTT.

The chain joins TRBV5-1 to TRBJ2-5, with D possibly being TRBD2 (6 bases). Germline V CDR1 and CDR2: SGHRS, YFSETQ. V was shortened by 0 bases and J by 3 bases, with 12 bases between the two germline ends. The length of the CDR3 is 15 residues. CDR3 region: CASSLGVWGEETQYF. The DNA of the CDR3 is TGCGCCAGCAGCTTGGGAGTTTGGGGGGAAGAGACCCAGTACTTC.

This clonotype appeared many times. The chain employs TRBV25-1 and TRBJ2-3; 9 bases fit TRBD2. J was trimmed by 6 bases and V by 3 bases; bases with no gene match: 7. The germline gives CDR1 MGHDK, CDR2 SYGVNS. This CDR3 is 15 amino acids long. CDR3 in amino acids: CASSDVSGSIDTQYF. Written as DNA, the CDR3 is TGTGCCAGCAGTGATGTTAGCGGGAGTATCGATACGCAGTATTTT.

This chain joins TRBV20-1 and TRBJ2-5; tentatively, D is TRBD1 (6 bases). V was trimmed by 5 bases and J by 4 bases, leaving 17 bases between them. The CDR3 is made up of 14 amino acids. Germline V lookup: CDR1 DFQATT, CDR2 SNEGSKA (reference sequence). The DNA for the CDR3 is TGCAGTGCTGAGATGCCAGGGGCGAGAGAGACCCAGTACTTC. Translating it yields CSAEMPGARETQYF.

This sequence joins TRBV5-1 and TRBJ2-5, with D unresolved. The CDR3 sequence is 17 residues long. Germline loops: CDR1 SGHRS, CDR2 YFSETQ. V was cut by 0 bases and J by 3 bases, with 18 bases left in between. CDR3 region: CASSLELARLGKETQYF. For the CDR3, the DNA is TGCGCCAGCAGCTTGGAGTTAGCCCGGCTGGGGAAAGAGACCCAGTACTTC.

Only a few counts were recorded for this clonotype. V is TRBV3-1 and J is TRBJ2-1, with a weak D call TRBD1 (5 bases). Germline CDR1 LGHDT, CDR2 YNNKEL (reference sequence). CDR3 length equals 13 residues. V gave up 1 base and J gave up 9 bases, with 10 bases separating them. CDR3: CASSQAGLPEQFF. In nucleotides, the CDR3 is TGTGCCAGCAGCCAAGCAGGGTTGCCTGAGCAGTTCTTC.